These 15 T cell receptor beta chains were all obtained from the same sample, sequenced in a study of blood T cell repertoires in COVID-19. The table came from immunoSEQ multiplex PCR; TCRdb's copy has only in-frame clones and leaves some out. The sample shows roughly 190,000 clones, about 80% of them seen only once. Specimen: peripheral blood. These receptors were obtained from a human donor with acute or convalescent COVID-19. The donor label of this sample is uncertain.

The gene calls are TRBV27 and TRBJ2-7; D perhaps matches TRBD1 (5 bases). The CDR3 runs to 13 residues. The germline V gene has CDR1 MNHEY and CDR2 SMNVEV (reference sequence). Trimming cost V 9 bases and J 5 bases, with 17 bases left between them. The chain's CDR3 is CARPLGRANEQYF. In nucleotides, the CDR3 is TGTGCCAGACCCCTCGGCAGGGCGAACGAGCAGTACTTC.

The chain is built from TRBV7-2 and TRBJ2-3, with TRBD2 matching 11 bases. Per germline, CDR1 SGHTA and CDR2 FQGNSA. The CDR3 runs 16 residues. V shed 0 bases and J 2 bases; nucleotides not matched to a gene: 1. The CDR3 reads CASSLASGGATDTQYF. DNA of the CDR3: TGTGCCAGCAGCTTAGCTAGCGGGGGGGCCACAGATACGCAGTATTTT.

The CDR3 here is CASTPRTVFEQYF. DNA for the CDR3: TGCGCCAGCACCCCAAGGACAGTTTTTGAGCAGTACTTC. This chain uses TRBV23-1 with TRBJ2-7; a weak D match, TRBD1 (6 bases). TRBV23-1 falls under the ORF class, with uncertain function. The V and J ends lost 7 bases and 7 bases respectively, with 17 bases between them. The CDR3 covers 13 residues.

In the case of this clone: Other DNA sequences from this sample encode an identical CDR3 as well. The chain combines TRBV2 with TRBJ1-2; weak D call: TRBD1 (5 bases). Trimming cost V 3 bases and J 7 bases, with 12 bases left between them. The length of the CDR3 is 13 residues. Germline assignment: CDR1 SNHLY and CDR2 FYNNEI. This CDR3 is CASSDDQGGGYTF. CDR3 nucleotides: TGTGCCAGCAGTGACGACCAGGGAGGTGGCTACACCTTC. Supplemented by reference TRBV2 and TRBJ1-2, the full variable domain reads EPEVTQTPSHQVTQMGQEVILRCVPISNHLYFYWYRQILGQKVEFLVSFYNNEISEKSEIFDDQFSVERPDGSNFTLKIRSTKLEDSAMYFCASSDDQGGGYTFGSGTRLTVV.

The rearrangement joins TRBV6-6 to TRBJ1-2; no clear D gene. The germline gives CDR1 MNHNY, CDR2 SVGAGI (reference sequence). Trimming took 5 bases from V and 9 from J, leaving 10 bases between them. The CDR3 extends over 11 amino acids. CDR3 bases: TGTGCCAGCAGTCAGGACTTAAGCTACACCTTC. It yields the protein CASSQDLSYTF.

The chain uses TRBV4-1 and TRBJ2-1, with TRBD2 identical over 15 bases. The CDR3 covers 19 residues. Looked up from germline, CDR1 is MGHRA and CDR2 is YSYEKL. The V and J ends lost 1 base and 0 bases, in that order; junction bases with no gene match: 4. This chain's CDR3 is CASSQGGLAGGPSYNEQFF. For the CDR3, the DNA is TGCGCCAGCAGCCAAGGAGGACTAGCGGGAGGGCCCTCCTACAATGAGCAGTTCTTC.

The rearrangement uses TRBV5-1 and TRBJ2-2; D is undetermined. CDR1 and CDR2 from the germline V gene are SGHRS and YFSETQ. V lost 4 bases and J lost 4, with 11 bases in between. This CDR3 has 14 residues. The DNA of the CDR3 is TGCGCCAGCAGCGTACAGTCGAGCACCGGGGAGCTGTTTTTT. Translating it yields CASSVQSSTGELFF.

This clone was counted a single time. The V and J genes are TRBV25-1 and TRBJ2-1; tentative D call: TRBD1 (6 bases). This CDR3 comprises 15 residues. The germline gives CDR1 MGHDK, CDR2 SYGVNS. Trimming removed 3 bases from V and 1 base from J, with 10 bases in between. The chain's CDR3 is CASSDHRVSYNEQFF. The CDR3 DNA follows: TGTGCCAGCAGTGACCACAGGGTATCCTACAATGAGCAGTTCTTC.

The CDR3 sequence: CASSTRTGGAFF. The CDR3 bases are TGTGCCAGCAGCACTCGGACAGGGGGGGCTTTCTTT. The rearrangement links TRBV5-6 to TRBJ1-1, with TRBD1 matching 10 bases. Trimming cost V 4 bases and J 11 bases; bases outside gene matches: 5. This CDR3 is built from 12 residues. CDR1 is SGHDT and CDR2 is YYEEEE in the germline V gene. Full variable domain (missing parts from reference TRBV5-6 and TRBJ1-1): DAGVTQSPTHLIKTRGQQVTLRCSPKSGHDTVSWYQQALGQGPQFIFQYYEEEERQRGNFPDRFSGHQFPNYSSELNVNALLLGDSALYLCASSTRTGGAFFGQGTRLTVV.

V is TRBV2 and J is TRBJ1-3, with 7 bases lining up with TRBD1. Per germline, CDR1 SNHLY and CDR2 FYNNEI. The ends lost 6 bases at V and 5 bases at J; junction bases unmatched: 4. The CDR3 contains 13 residues. The DNA for the CDR3 is TGTGCCAGCAGCCGGGACAGAAGAAACACCATATATTTT. It encodes CASSRDRRNTIYF.

The chain uses TRBV12-3 or TRBV12-4 and TRBJ2-7; a weak D match, TRBD1 (6 bases). The germline V and J ends were trimmed by 5 bases and 4 bases, with 9 bases remaining between them. The CDR3 loop spans 12 amino acids. This CDR3 is CASSVTGYEQYF. The CDR3 bases are TGTGCCAGCAGTGTCACAGGGTACGAGCAGTACTTC.

This sequence joins TRBV7-3 and TRBJ2-2; 7 positions match TRBD2. Germline V CDR1 and CDR2: SGHTA, FQGTGA. The CDR3 spans 14 residues. J gave up 7 bases and V 6 bases, and 8 bases lay outside the gene matches. The CDR3 DNA reads as TGTGCCAGCAGACTGCGGGAGAAAGGCGGGGAGCTGTTTTTT. This gives the protein CASRLREKGGELFF.

The V gene is TRBV2, the J gene TRBJ2-3; maybe TRBD2 (6 bases). V was pared by 8 bases and J by 2 bases, with 14 bases between. The germline gives CDR1 SNHLY, CDR2 FYNNEI. The CDR3 extends over 14 amino acids. CDR3 loop: CASGRDSNTDTQYF. The CDR3 nucleotides read TGTGCCAGCGGACGGGACTCCAACACAGATACGCAGTATTTT.

This clone was seen only a few times. The chain uses TRBV27 and TRBJ1-6; D unclear. V was cut by 7 bases and J by 7 bases, with 20 bases left in between. In germline, CDR1 is MNHEY, CDR2 SMNVEV (reference sequence). This CDR3 is 16 amino acids long. The CDR3 coding sequence is TGTGCCAGCACCCTCCCTAGACGATCCCAAAATTCACCCCTCCACTTT. It codes for CASTLPRRSQNSPLHF.

As DNA, the CDR3 is TGTGCCAGCAGCACCGACGGGGGACAGGGGGTCTCCTACGAGCAGTACTTC. This gives the protein CASSTDGGQGVSYEQYF. This chain uses TRBV7-9 with TRBJ2-7; TRBD1 aligns across 11 bases. This CDR3 is built from 17 residues. V shed 5 bases and J 0 bases; nucleotides not matched to a gene: 9. From germline, CDR1 is SEHNR and CDR2 FQNEAQ (reference sequence). Variable domain in full (rest from reference TRBV7-9 and TRBJ2-7): DTGVSQNPRHKITKRGQNVTFRCDPISEHNRLYWYRQTLGQGPEFLTYFQNEAQLEKSRLLSDRFSAERPKGSFSTLEIQRTEQGDSAMYLCASSTDGGQGVSYEQYFGPGTRLTVT.